The T cell receptor (beta chain) under discussion was sequenced for a study of blood T cell repertoires in COVID-19 (dated by TCRdb to the early 2020s). Looking at the study overall: Samples covering the acute and convalescent phases of COVID-19 were provided by collaborators in the United States, Italy and Spain. Where available, HLA class I and class II types were taken from metadata supplied by the sample provider and were not determined by assay-based typing. The material from the prospective study consisted of cDNA or gDNA derived from T cells, B-cell-depleted T cells, or PBMCs. The sample metadata nearly always contained a de-identified subject ID, COVID-19 status, age in years and sex. Samples came from the ongoing ImmuneRACE study (first 160 participants) plus 1,254 subjects from 6 global collaborators. Subjects who had been exposed to COVID-19, were actively infected with it, or had recovered from it provided the deeply sampled blood TCRbeta repertoires that made up the dataset. The repertoires were released in a freely available public database intended as a resource for research on the immune response to SARS-CoV-2.

Of note for this clone: It has no known antigen specificity. No quality values exist for individual bases; no much larger clone is one base distant.

The collaborating institutions used their own protocols to collect whole blood in K2EDTA tubes. For TCRbeta analysis, collaborators shipped samples as frozen whole blood, isolated PBMCs, or DNA extracted from either of those sample types. CDR1 is given as SGHNT and CDR2 as YENEEA, both from the germline V gene. The CDR3 spans 12 residues, from the cysteine through the phenylalanine. Only the CDR3 region is kept as DNA, spanning 36 bases read in frame from base 1. Relative to germline, V is 8 bases shorter and J is 3 bases shorter, with 7 bases between their ends. The study at large found these results: The amount of clinical and demographic metadata varied by source and participant and was provided uncurated.

TCRbeta CDR3 regions were amplified from genomic DNA using the immunoSEQ Assay, a bias-controlled multiplex PCR. The authors' pipeline ran thus. Nucleated cell counts per sample were estimated from amplification of reference gene primers within the assay. To quantify the absolute abundance of each unique TCRbeta CDR3 rearrangement, sequence reads were collapsed and filtered. For each sample, productive Simpson clonality was calculated as the square root of Simpson's diversity index over productive rearrangements. TCRdb mirrors the immuneACCESS table, restricted to in-frame sequences. Some clones are absent from its copies; in checked studies, under half trace to an unresolved V gene, and the reason for the others is unknown. The D gene and trimming were derived from the DNA, and the V and J assignments and clone size from that table. The sample profile shows approximately 260,000 clones; roughly 80% of them were found once. The ten largest account for around 12% of the sample.

Input material: peripheral blood. Recombination linked TRBV11-3 to TRBJ2-2, with the D gene call left open. The clonotype was recovered from a woman aged 55 to 70 with active or convalescent COVID-19. The DNA sequence is as follows: TGTGCCAGCCGCTCTTACACCGGGGAGCTGTTTTTT. Its protein is CASRSYTGELFF.